This TCR beta chain stems from a study of blood T cell repertoires in COVID-19. Clones were sequenced by immunoSEQ multiplex PCR, and TCRdb holds only the in-frame ones, with some missing. The sample holds fewer than 70,000 clones, roughly three quarters seen once. CDR1 and CDR2 (germline): SGHDT, YYEEEE. This CDR3 is built from 14 residues. V was cut by 1 base and J by 7 bases, with 11 bases left in between. This rearrangement joins TRBV5-6 to TRBJ2-2; TRBD1 is a possible D gene (6 bases). What was sequenced was peripheral blood. This receptor was obtained from a man in his fifties or sixties with acute or convalescent COVID-19. The CDR3 loop is CASSLQGLGGELFF. The CDR3 DNA is TGTGCCAGCAGCTTGCAGGGGCTTGGCGGGGAGCTGTTTTTT.